This note documents a single T cell receptor (beta chain) sequence. Its antigen is not known. This entry belongs to a study of vaccination effects on CD4 cells after COVID-19. Study-wide background: It was a median of 72 days after the second dose that post-vaccine samples were obtained.

Libraries were prepared by immunoSEQ multiplex PCR; TCRdb keeps only in-frame clonotypes and omits some of them. The table has about 59,000 clones, approximately 78% seen once. CDR1 and CDR2 (germline): MNHNY, SVGAGI (reference sequence). CDR3 length: 14 amino acids. Trimming at V came to 3 bases and at J to 8 bases, leaving 4 bases not matched to a gene. CD4+ T cells specific for antigen were expanded with viral peptide pools by the ViraFEST assay before sequencing. Following 10 days of culture, CD4+ T cells were isolated. Vaccination of participants consisted of two doses of either the BNT162b2 or mRNA-1273 vaccine. Absence of prior SARS-CoV-2 infection characterized the vaccine recipients, who showed negative nucleocapsid antibodies. PBMC cultures contained around 2 million cells per well, 7.5 to 10 IU/ml IL-2 and roughly 10 ug/ml peptides.

V and J are TRBV6-6 and TRBJ1-6; 7 bases align to TRBD1. The sequence was obtained from a human donor who received a COVID-19 vaccine. Sample: CD4+ T cells from PBMCs cultured with HCoV-OC43 spike peptides, taken after COVID-19 vaccination. The subset here: HCoV-OC43 spike overlapping peptide pool stimulation. The CDR3 here is CASSYRTGDSPLHF. The DNA for the CDR3 is TGTGCCAGCAGTTATAGGACAGGTGATTCACCCCTCCACTTT.